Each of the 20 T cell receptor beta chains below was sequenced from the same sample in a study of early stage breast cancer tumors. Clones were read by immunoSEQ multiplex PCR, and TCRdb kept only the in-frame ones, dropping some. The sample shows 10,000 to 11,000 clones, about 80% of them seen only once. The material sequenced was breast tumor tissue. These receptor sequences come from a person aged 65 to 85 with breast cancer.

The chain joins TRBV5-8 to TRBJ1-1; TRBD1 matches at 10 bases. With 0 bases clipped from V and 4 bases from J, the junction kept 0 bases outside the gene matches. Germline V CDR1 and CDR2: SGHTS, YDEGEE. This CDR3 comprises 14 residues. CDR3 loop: CASSLGTGGTEAFF. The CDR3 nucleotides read TGTGCCAGCAGCTTGGGGACAGGGGGCACTGAAGCTTTCTTT.

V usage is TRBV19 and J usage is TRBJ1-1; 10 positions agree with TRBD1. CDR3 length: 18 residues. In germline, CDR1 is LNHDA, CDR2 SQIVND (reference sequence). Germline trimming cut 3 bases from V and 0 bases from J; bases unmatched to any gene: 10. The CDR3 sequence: CASSILTGGASMNTEAFF. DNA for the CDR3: TGTGCCAGTAGTATCTTGACAGGGGGCGCGTCAATGAACACTGAAGCTTTCTTT.

The CDR3 sequence is CSARLAGGHNEQFF. As DNA, the CDR3 is TGCAGCGCCCGTCTCGCGGGGGGGCACAATGAGCAGTTCTTC. V gene TRBV29-1 combines with J gene TRBJ2-1; 9 nucleotides agree with TRBD2. CDR3 length: 14 amino acids. Germline V CDR1 and CDR2: SQVTM, ANQGSEA. V shed 7 bases and J 5 bases; nucleotides not matched to a gene: 9.

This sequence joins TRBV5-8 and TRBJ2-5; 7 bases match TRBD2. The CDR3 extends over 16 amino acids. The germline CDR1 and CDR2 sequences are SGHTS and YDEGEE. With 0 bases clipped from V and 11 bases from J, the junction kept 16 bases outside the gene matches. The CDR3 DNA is TGTGCCAGCAGCTTGGTGCGGGGGTCCTGGGAGGAAGAGCAGTACTTC. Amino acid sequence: CASSLVRGSWEEEQYF.

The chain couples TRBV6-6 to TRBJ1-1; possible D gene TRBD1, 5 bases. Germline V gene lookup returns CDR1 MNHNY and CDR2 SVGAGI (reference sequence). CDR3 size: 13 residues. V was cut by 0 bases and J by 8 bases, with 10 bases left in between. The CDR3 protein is CASSYSTVGEAFF. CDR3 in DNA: TGTGCCAGCAGTTACTCGACAGTCGGAGAAGCTTTCTTT.

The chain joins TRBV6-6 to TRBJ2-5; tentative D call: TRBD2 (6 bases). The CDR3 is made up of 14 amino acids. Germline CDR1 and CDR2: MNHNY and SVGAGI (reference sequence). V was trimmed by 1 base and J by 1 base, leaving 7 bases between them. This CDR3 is CASSYWTTQETQYF. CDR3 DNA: TGTGCCAGCAGTTACTGGACTACCCAAGAGACCCAGTACTTC.

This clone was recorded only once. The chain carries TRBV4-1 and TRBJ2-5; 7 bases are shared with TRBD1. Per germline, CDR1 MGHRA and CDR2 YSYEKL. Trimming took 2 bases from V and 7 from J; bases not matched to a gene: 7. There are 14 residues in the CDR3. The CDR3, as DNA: TGCGCCAGCAGCCAAACGGGACAGAAGGCGACCCAGTACTTC. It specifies CASSQTGQKATQYF.

The DNA of the CDR3 is TGTGCCAGCAGCGCGGGACAGGCCAGCTCCTATAATTCACCCCTCCACTTT. This codes for CASSAGQASSYNSPLHF. The V and J genes are TRBV9 and TRBJ1-6; TRBD1 matches at 8 bases. The CDR3 has 17 residues. V lost 3 bases, J lost 0 bases, and 5 bases stayed unmatched. The germline V gene has CDR1 SGDLS and CDR2 YYNGEE.

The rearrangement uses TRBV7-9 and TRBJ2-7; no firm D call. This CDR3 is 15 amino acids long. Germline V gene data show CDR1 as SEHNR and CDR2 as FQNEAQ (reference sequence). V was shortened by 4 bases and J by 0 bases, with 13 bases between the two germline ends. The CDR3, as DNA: TGTGCCAGCAGCTCAGCCTCCTTACTCTCCTACGAGCAGTACTTC. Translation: CASSSASLLSYEQYF. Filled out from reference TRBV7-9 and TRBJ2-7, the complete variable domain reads DTGVSQNPRHKITKRGQNVTFRCDPISEHNRLYWYRQTLGQGPEFLTYFQNEAQLEKSRLLSDRFSAERPKGSFSTLEIQRTEQGDSAMYLCASSSASLLSYEQYFGPGTRLTVT.

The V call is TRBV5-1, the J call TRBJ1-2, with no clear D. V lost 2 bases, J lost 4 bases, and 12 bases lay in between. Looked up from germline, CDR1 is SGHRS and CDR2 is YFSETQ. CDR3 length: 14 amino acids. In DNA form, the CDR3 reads TGCGCCAGCAGCTTCGAGCGGCCGGCCTATGGCTACACCTTC. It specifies CASSFERPAYGYTF.

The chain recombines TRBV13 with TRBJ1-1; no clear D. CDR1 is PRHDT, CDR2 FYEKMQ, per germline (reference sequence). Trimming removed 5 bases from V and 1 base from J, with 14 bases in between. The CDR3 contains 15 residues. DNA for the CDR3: TGTGCCAGCAGCCCACGACAATTGGGGAACACTGAAGCTTTCTTT. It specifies CASSPRQLGNTEAFF.

Written as DNA, the CDR3 is TGCGCCAGCAGCAAGGCGGACAGCCCTCCCGGGACCCAGTACTTC. It is translated as CASSKADSPPGTQYF. The rearrangement links TRBV5-1 to TRBJ2-5, with D possibly being TRBD1 (6 bases). Germline assignment: CDR1 SGHRS and CDR2 YFSETQ. Trimming shortened V by 4 bases and J by 7 bases, and 20 bases separated the two germline ends. This CDR3 has 15 residues.

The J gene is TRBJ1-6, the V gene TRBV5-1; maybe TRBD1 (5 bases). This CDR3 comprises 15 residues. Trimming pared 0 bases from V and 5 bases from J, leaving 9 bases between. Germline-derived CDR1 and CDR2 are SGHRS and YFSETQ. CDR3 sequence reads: CASSLGGTNNSPLHF. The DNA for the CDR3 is TGCGCCAGCAGCTTGGGCGGGACTAATAATTCACCCCTCCACTTT.

CDR3 loop: CAWVWGGSNYGYTF. The DNA for the CDR3 is TGTGCCTGGGTTTGGGGGGGGTCTAACTATGGCTACACCTTC. The rearrangement links TRBV30 to TRBJ1-2; a possible D gene is TRBD1 (5 bases). Trimming shortened V by 5 bases and J by 0 bases, and 13 bases separated the two germline ends. The length of the CDR3 is 14 residues. Per germline, CDR1 GTSNPN and CDR2 SVGIG (reference sequence). Full variable domain (rest looked up from reference TRBV30 and TRBJ1-2): SQTIHQWPATLVQPVGSPLSLECTVEGTSNPNLYWYRQAAGRGLQLLFYSVGIGQISSEVPQNLSASRPQDRQFILSSKKLLLSDSGFYLCAWVWGGSNYGYTFGSGTRLTVV.

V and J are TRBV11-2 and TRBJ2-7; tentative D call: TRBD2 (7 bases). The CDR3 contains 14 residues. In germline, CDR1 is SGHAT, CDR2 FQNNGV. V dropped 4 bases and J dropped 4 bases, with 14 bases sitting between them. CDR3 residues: CASSWEGGMYEQYF. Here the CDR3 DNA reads TGTGCCAGCAGCTGGGAGGGGGGTATGTACGAGCAGTACTTC.

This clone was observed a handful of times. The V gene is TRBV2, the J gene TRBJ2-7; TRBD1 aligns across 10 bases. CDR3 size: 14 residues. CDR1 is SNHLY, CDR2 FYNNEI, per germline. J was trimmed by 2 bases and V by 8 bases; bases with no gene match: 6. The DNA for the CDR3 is TGTGCCAGCCAGGGACAGGGGCTCACCTACGAGCAGTACTTC. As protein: CASQGQGLTYEQYF.

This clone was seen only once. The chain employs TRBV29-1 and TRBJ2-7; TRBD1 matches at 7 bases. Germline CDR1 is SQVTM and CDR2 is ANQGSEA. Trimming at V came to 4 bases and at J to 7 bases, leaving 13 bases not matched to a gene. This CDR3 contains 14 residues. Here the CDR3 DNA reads TGCAGCGTTGCCTCGACAGGGACCGGAAGGGAGCAGTACTTC. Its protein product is CSVASTGTGREQYF.

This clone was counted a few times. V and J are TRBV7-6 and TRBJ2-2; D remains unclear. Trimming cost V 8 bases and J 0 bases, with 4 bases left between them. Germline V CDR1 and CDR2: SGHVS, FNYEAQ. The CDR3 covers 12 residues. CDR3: CASYANTGELFF. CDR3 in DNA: TGTGCCAGCTATGCGAACACCGGGGAGCTGTTTTTT.

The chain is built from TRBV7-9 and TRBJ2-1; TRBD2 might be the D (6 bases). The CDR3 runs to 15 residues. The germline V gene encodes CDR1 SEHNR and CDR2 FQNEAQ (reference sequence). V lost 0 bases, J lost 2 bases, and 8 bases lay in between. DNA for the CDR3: TGTGCCAGCAGCTTAGCGGGGGGACCCTACAATGAGCAGTTCTTC. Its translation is CASSLAGGPYNEQFF.

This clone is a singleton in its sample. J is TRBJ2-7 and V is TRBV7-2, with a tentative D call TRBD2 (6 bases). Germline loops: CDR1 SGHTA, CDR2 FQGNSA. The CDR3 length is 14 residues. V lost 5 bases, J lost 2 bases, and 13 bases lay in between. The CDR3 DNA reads TGTGCCAGCAGCCCCGCGGGGTCCCCCTACGAGCAGTACTTC. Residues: CASSPAGSPYEQYF.